These 2 T cell receptor beta chains were sequenced from one sample in a study of blood T cell repertoires in COVID-19. Repertoires were generated with immunoSEQ multiplex PCR, while TCRdb's copy carries only in-frame clones and drops some. Of around 280,000 clones in the sample, about nine tenths were seen once. Sequenced input: PBMCs or T cells enriched from blood (not recorded which). Every receptor here comes from a woman aged 35 to 49 who had recovered from COVID-19.

The J gene is TRBJ1-2, the V gene TRBV28, with 7 bases identical to TRBD1. V shed 8 bases, J shed 5 bases, and the junction held 2 bases outside the gene matches. The V gene's germline CDR1 is MDHEN and CDR2 SYDVKM. The CDR3 contains 11 residues. CDR3 coding DNA: TGTGCCAGCGGACAGGAGTATGGCTACACCTTC. Protein sequence: CASGQEYGYTF.

The CDR3 loop is CASSPRTASYEQYF. The CDR3 DNA reads TGTGCCAGCAGTCCCCGGACAGCCTCCTACGAGCAGTACTTC. The chain has TRBV2 and TRBJ2-7; possible D gene TRBD1, 6 bases. V lost 5 bases, J lost 0 bases, and 11 bases lay in between. The germline gives CDR1 SNHLY, CDR2 FYNNEI. This CDR3 comprises 14 residues.